The rows below give T cell receptor beta chains drawn from one sample of a study of beta chain features in type 1 diabetes. The protocol was immunoSEQ multiplex PCR, while the TCRdb copy is restricted to in-frame clones and leaves out a portion. Among roughly 610,000 clones listed, roughly a sixth were seen once. Sequencing used naive CD4+ T cells from blood. The source of these receptors is a man aged 18-30 years in good health. The CDR3 runs from the conserved cysteine through the conserved F or W. A D gene is named only where the DNA matches it firmly. Rows give clone size only sometimes, using once, few, many, or a class for an expanded clone.

cdr3_aa: CASSSSEGQDSGDTQYF
cdr3_nt: NA
j_call: TRBJ2-3
clone_size: few
d_call: NA
v_call: TRBV25-1

cdr3_aa: CASSVRHNMNTEAFF
cdr3_nt: TGTGCCAGCAGCGTTCGGCATAATATGAACACTGAAGCTTTCTTT
j_call: TRBJ1-1
clone_size: few
d_call: NA
v_call: TRBV7-2

cdr3_aa: CASRTGTAYGYTF
cdr3_nt: TGTGCCAGCAGAACTGGGACAGCCTATGGCTACACCTTC
j_call: TRBJ1-2
clone_size: few
d_call: TRBD1
v_call: TRBV2

cdr3_aa: CASKSSTGKNGYTF
cdr3_nt: TGTGCCAGCAAGTCCTCGACAGGCAAGAATGGCTACACCTTC
j_call: TRBJ1-2
clone_size: NA
d_call: NA
v_call: TRBV2

cdr3_aa: CASSSYRSYVDEQYF
cdr3_nt: TGTGCCAGCAGCTCTTATAGGTCTTATGTGGACGAGCAGTACTTC
j_call: TRBJ2-7
clone_size: few
d_call: NA
v_call: TRBV7-9

cdr3_aa: CASSLALDTGELFF
cdr3_nt: TGTGCCAGCAGCTTAGCGTTAGACACCGGGGAGCTGTTTTTT
j_call: TRBJ2-2
clone_size: few
d_call: NA
v_call: TRBV7-2

cdr3_aa: CASTPFLGERSYEQYF
cdr3_nt: TGTGCCAGCACCCCCTTCTTGGGGGAGAGGTCCTACGAGCAGTACTTC
j_call: TRBJ2-7
clone_size: NA
d_call: NA
v_call: TRBV28

cdr3_aa: CASSLGGGTGYNEQFF
cdr3_nt: TGTGCCAGCAGCTTGGGGGGTGGGACAGGCTACAATGAGCAGTTCTTC
j_call: TRBJ2-1
clone_size: NA
d_call: TRBD1
v_call: TRBV5-4

cdr3_aa: CASSVGVRTETQYF
cdr3_nt: TGTGCCAGCAGCGTAGGTGTCCGCACAGAGACCCAGTACTTC
j_call: TRBJ2-5
clone_size: NA
d_call: NA
v_call: TRBV9

cdr3_aa: CASSYPGAFTLSYEQYF
cdr3_nt: TGTGCCAGCAGCTACCCAGGGGCCTTCACCCTTTCCTACGAGCAGTACTTC
j_call: TRBJ2-7
clone_size: NA
d_call: NA
v_call: TRBV7-9

cdr3_aa: CAWSPHRGSFTEAFF
cdr3_nt: TGTGCCTGGAGTCCCCACAGGGGGAGCTTCACTGAAGCTTTCTTT
j_call: TRBJ1-1
clone_size: few
d_call: TRBD1
v_call: TRBV30

cdr3_aa: CASSLETGRYNSPLHF
cdr3_nt: TGTGCCAGCAGTTTAGAAACGGGACGGTATAATTCACCCCTCCACTTT
j_call: TRBJ1-6
clone_size: few
d_call: NA
v_call: TRBV27

cdr3_aa: CASSPRIGPSTDTQYF
cdr3_nt: TGTGCCAGCTCACCACGGATCGGGCCTAGCACAGATACGCAGTATTTT
j_call: TRBJ2-3
clone_size: few
d_call: NA
v_call: TRBV18

cdr3_aa: CASSLSQGAGGYTF
cdr3_nt: TGTGCCAGCAGTTTATCACAGGGGGCTGGAGGCTACACCTTC
j_call: TRBJ1-2
clone_size: few
d_call: TRBD1
v_call: TRBV28

cdr3_aa: CASSPKSPSTDTQYF
cdr3_nt: TGTGCCAGCAGCCCTAAATCGCCTAGCACAGATACGCAGTATTTT
j_call: TRBJ2-3
clone_size: NA
d_call: NA
v_call: TRBV14

cdr3_aa: CSVEGQGELYGYTF
cdr3_nt: TGCAGCGTTGAAGGACAGGGGGAACTGTATGGCTACACCTTC
j_call: TRBJ1-2
clone_size: NA
d_call: TRBD1
v_call: TRBV29-1

cdr3_aa: CASSPPGQGNTGELFF
cdr3_nt: TGTGCCAGCAGTCCTCCGGGACAGGGGAACACCGGGGAGCTGTTTTTT
j_call: TRBJ2-2
clone_size: few
d_call: TRBD1
v_call: TRBV27

cdr3_aa: CASSEAGQGSLGGQFF
cdr3_nt: TGTGCCAGCAGTGAAGCGGGACAGGGGTCCCTAGGGGGGCAGTTCTTC
j_call: TRBJ2-1
clone_size: NA
d_call: TRBD1
v_call: TRBV6-1

cdr3_aa: CASSLGGQLSSGNTIYF
cdr3_nt: TGTGCCAGCAGCTTGGGAGGTCAGCTCTCCTCTGGAAACACCATATATTTT
j_call: TRBJ1-3
clone_size: NA
d_call: NA
v_call: TRBV5-4

cdr3_aa: CASTSAPPSYEQYF
cdr3_nt: TGTGCCAGCACGTCGGCGCCTCCCTCCTACGAGCAGTACTTC
j_call: TRBJ2-7
clone_size: NA
d_call: NA
v_call: TRBV27

cdr3_aa: CASSLQGRKVGELFF
cdr3_nt: TGTGCCAGCAGCTTACAGGGGCGCAAAGTCGGGGAGCTGTTTTTT
j_call: TRBJ2-2
clone_size: NA
d_call: NA
v_call: TRBV7-2

cdr3_aa: CASSQARGLGTEAFF
cdr3_nt: TGTGCCAGCAGCCAGGCCAGGGGGCTCGGCACTGAAGCTTTCTTT
j_call: TRBJ1-1
clone_size: few
d_call: TRBD1
v_call: TRBV4-2

cdr3_aa: CASGQDRNTEAFF
cdr3_nt: TGTGCCAGTGGACAGGACAGGAACACTGAAGCTTTCTTT
j_call: TRBJ1-1
clone_size: few
d_call: TRBD1
v_call: TRBV6-5

cdr3_aa: CASSQVSRGRNNEQFF
cdr3_nt: TGTGCCAGCAGCCAAGTGTCGAGGGGGCGAAACAATGAGCAGTTCTTC
j_call: TRBJ2-1
clone_size: NA
d_call: TRBD1
v_call: TRBV4-2

cdr3_aa: CAWTNGAGGNTIYF
cdr3_nt: TGTGCCTGGACCAATGGGGCAGGGGGAAACACCATATATTTT
j_call: TRBJ1-3
clone_size: few
d_call: NA
v_call: TRBV30

cdr3_aa: CASRNDRGPNTGELFF
cdr3_nt: TGTGCCAGCAGAAATGACAGGGGACCGAACACCGGGGAGCTGTTTTTT
j_call: TRBJ2-2
clone_size: NA
d_call: TRBD1
v_call: TRBV28

cdr3_aa: CASSPLGNRADYGYTF
cdr3_nt: TGTGCCAGCTCACCTCTGGGGAACAGGGCGGACTATGGCTACACCTTC
j_call: TRBJ1-2
clone_size: few
d_call: NA
v_call: TRBV18

cdr3_aa: CASSPIQGTDTQYF
cdr3_nt: TGTGCCAGCTCACCAATACAGGGGACGGATACGCAGTATTTT
j_call: TRBJ2-3
clone_size: NA
d_call: TRBD1
v_call: TRBV18

cdr3_aa: CASRLPGQGQYTQYF
cdr3_nt: TGTGCCAGCAGACTCCCGGGACAGGGTCAATATACGCAGTATTTT
j_call: TRBJ2-3
clone_size: NA
d_call: TRBD1
v_call: TRBV28

cdr3_aa: CASSVAPTGTQYF
cdr3_nt: TGTGCCAGCAGCGTAGCCCCTACGGGTACGCAGTATTTT
j_call: TRBJ2-3
clone_size: NA
d_call: NA
v_call: TRBV9

cdr3_aa: CASSLSGQGVSSEQYF
cdr3_nt: TGCGCCAGCAGCTTGTCGGGACAGGGGGTTTCGAGCGAGCAGTACTTC
j_call: TRBJ2-7
clone_size: few
d_call: TRBD1
v_call: TRBV5-1

cdr3_aa: CASSQEGRSGTEAFF
cdr3_nt: TGTGCCAGCAGCCAAGAGGGCAGGTCGGGCACTGAAGCTTTCTTT
j_call: TRBJ1-1
clone_size: few
d_call: NA
v_call: TRBV4-2

cdr3_aa: CASSLPAYEQYF
cdr3_nt: TGTGCCAGCAGCTTACCCGCCTACGAGCAGTACTTC
j_call: TRBJ2-7
clone_size: few
d_call: NA
v_call: TRBV7-2

cdr3_aa: CASSLHRAAETQYF
cdr3_nt: TGTGCCAGCAGCTTACACAGGGCTGCAGAGACCCAGTACTTC
j_call: TRBJ2-5
clone_size: NA
d_call: NA
v_call: TRBV11-3

cdr3_aa: CASSQDRAHYYGYTF
cdr3_nt: TGCGCCAGCAGCCAAGACAGGGCGCATTACTATGGCTACACCTTC
j_call: TRBJ1-2
clone_size: NA
d_call: NA
v_call: TRBV4-3

cdr3_aa: CASSRNPFTGELFF
cdr3_nt: TGCGCCAGCAGCCGAAACCCATTCACCGGGGAGCTGTTTTTT
j_call: TRBJ2-2
clone_size: few
d_call: NA
v_call: TRBV4-1

cdr3_aa: CASSLAGKGPATQYF
cdr3_nt: TGCGCCAGCAGCTTGGCGGGGAAGGGGCCGGCGACCCAGTACTTC
j_call: TRBJ2-5
clone_size: few
d_call: NA
v_call: TRBV5-1

cdr3_aa: CASSLQGNTEAFF
cdr3_nt: TGCGCCAGCAGCTTACAGGGAAACACTGAAGCTTTCTTT
j_call: TRBJ1-1
clone_size: NA
d_call: NA
v_call: TRBV5-1

cdr3_aa: CASSLASRADTQYF
cdr3_nt: TGCGCCAGCAGCTTGGCTAGCAGGGCAGATACGCAGTATTTT
j_call: TRBJ2-3
clone_size: NA
d_call: NA
v_call: TRBV5-1

cdr3_aa: CASSQDAPRVYEQYF
cdr3_nt: TGCGCCAGCAGCCAAGATGCACCCAGGGTGTACGAGCAGTACTTC
j_call: TRBJ2-7
clone_size: few
d_call: NA
v_call: TRBV4-3

cdr3_aa: CASSFEPRRSNEQFF
cdr3_nt: TGTGCCAGCAGCTTCGAACCTCGCAGGTCCAATGAGCAGTTCTTC
j_call: TRBJ2-1
clone_size: NA
d_call: NA
v_call: TRBV5-6

cdr3_aa: CASLKREGTDTQYF
cdr3_nt: TGTGCCAGCCTAAAGCGGGAGGGCACAGATACGCAGTATTTT
j_call: TRBJ2-3
clone_size: NA
d_call: TRBD2
v_call: TRBV2

cdr3_aa: CASSPREGLSSDGELFF
cdr3_nt: TGTGCCAGCAGCCCGCGGGAGGGGCTATCTAGCGATGGGGAACTGTTTTTT
j_call: TRBJ1-4
clone_size: few
d_call: NA
v_call: TRBV7-2

cdr3_aa: CASSFQGIGQETQYF
cdr3_nt: TGCGCCAGCAGCTTCCAGGGGATTGGCCAAGAGACCCAGTACTTC
j_call: TRBJ2-5
clone_size: few
d_call: NA
v_call: TRBV5-1

cdr3_aa: CASTQGVNTGELFF
cdr3_nt: TGTGCCAGCACTCAGGGGGTAAACACCGGGGAGCTGTTTTTT
j_call: TRBJ2-2
clone_size: once
d_call: TRBD1
v_call: TRBV7-9

cdr3_aa: CASSLDSSGNTIYF
cdr3_nt: TGTGCCAGCAGCCTAGACAGCTCTGGAAACACCATATATTTT
j_call: TRBJ1-3
clone_size: NA
d_call: NA
v_call: TRBV7-9

cdr3_aa: CASSQEEGSYEQYF
cdr3_nt: TGCGCCAGCAGCCAAGAGGAGGGTTCGTACGAGCAGTACTTC
j_call: TRBJ2-7
clone_size: few
d_call: NA
v_call: TRBV4-1

cdr3_aa: CASSYSRQVNTEAFF
cdr3_nt: TGTGCCAGCAGTTACTCGCGGCAGGTGAACACTGAAGCTTTCTTT
j_call: TRBJ1-1
clone_size: few
d_call: NA
v_call: TRBV6-5

cdr3_aa: CATSREPAWGSTYEQYF
cdr3_nt: TGTGCCACCAGCAGAGAACCAGCCTGGGGTAGCACCTACGAGCAGTACTTC
j_call: TRBJ2-7
clone_size: few
d_call: NA
v_call: TRBV15

cdr3_aa: CASTQRGGGTDTQYF
cdr3_nt: TGTGCCAGCACCCAGCGAGGGGGGGGCACAGATACGCAGTATTTT
j_call: TRBJ2-3
clone_size: few
d_call: NA
v_call: TRBV6-6

cdr3_aa: CASSSIASEGETQYF
cdr3_nt: TGCGCCAGCAGCTCCATCGCTAGCGAGGGAGAGACCCAGTACTTC
j_call: TRBJ2-5
clone_size: NA
d_call: NA
v_call: TRBV5-1

cdr3_aa: CASTPGQGNLAKNIQYF
cdr3_nt: TGTGCCAGCACCCCGGGACAGGGAAATTTAGCCAAAAACATTCAGTACTTC
j_call: TRBJ2-4
clone_size: few
d_call: TRBD1
v_call: TRBV2

cdr3_aa: CASSKLGTGFGYTF
cdr3_nt: TGTGCCAGCAGTAAACTCGGGACAGGGTTTGGCTACACCTTC
j_call: TRBJ1-2
clone_size: NA
d_call: TRBD1
v_call: TRBV6-5

cdr3_aa: CASSRIRTIGELFF
cdr3_nt: TGTGCCAGCAGTCGAATCAGAACTATCGGGGAGCTGTTTTTT
j_call: TRBJ2-2
clone_size: NA
d_call: NA
v_call: TRBV6-5